The 3 T cell receptor beta chains reported below all come from one sample, sequenced in a study of early T cells in non-severe SARS-CoV-2 infection. One entry per CDR3 protein results from TCRdb running MiXCR on the 5' RACE reads. The sample holds more than 60,000 distinct CDR3 sequences, roughly 5% seen once. Sequenced input: whole blood. These TCRs come from an adult who was a healthcare worker with PCR-confirmed SARS-CoV-2 infection or an uninfected control (not recorded which).

The table lists this clonotype with a few counts. The rearrangement uses TRBV6-4 and TRBJ2-3; D is unresolved. Germline CDR1 reads MRHNA; CDR2 reads SNTAGT. Trimming left V 3 bases short and J 1 base short, with 5 bases between. CDR3 length: 13 residues. In DNA, the CDR3 is TGTGCCAGCAGTGAAGGGCGCACAGATACGCAGTATTTT. Protein: CASSEGRTDTQYF.

This clonotype was picked up many times. The chain links TRBV20-1 to TRBJ1-1; D gene ambiguous. V was clipped by 3 bases and J by 3 bases, with 14 bases between them. This CDR3 has 14 amino acids. Germline V gene data show CDR1 as DFQATT and CDR2 as SNEGSKA (reference sequence). CDR3 DNA sequence: TGCAGTGCTAGGGTTCCAGGAGCTTACACTGAAGCTTTCTTT. Translating it yields CSARVPGAYTEAFF.

This clonotype was counted ten times or more. The V and J genes are TRBV19 and TRBJ2-2; possibly TRBD1 for D (5 bases). In germline, CDR1 is LNHDA, CDR2 SQIVND (reference sequence). This CDR3 comprises 16 residues. V lost 5 bases to trimming and J lost 5 bases, with 18 bases between them. The CDR3 DNA reads TGTGCCAGTAGTCCATCCGACGCGGCAGGGACCGGGGAGCTGTTTTTT. This sequence encodes CASSPSDAAGTGELFF.